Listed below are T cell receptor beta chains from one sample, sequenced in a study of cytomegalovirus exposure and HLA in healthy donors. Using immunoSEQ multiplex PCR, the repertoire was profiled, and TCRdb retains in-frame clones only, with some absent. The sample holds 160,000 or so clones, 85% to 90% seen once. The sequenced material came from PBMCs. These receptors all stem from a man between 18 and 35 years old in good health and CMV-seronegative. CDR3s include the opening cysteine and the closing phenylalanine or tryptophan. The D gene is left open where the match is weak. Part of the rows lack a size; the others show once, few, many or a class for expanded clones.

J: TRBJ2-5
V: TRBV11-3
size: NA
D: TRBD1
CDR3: CASSFRGQETQYF
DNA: TGTGCCAGCAGCTTCAGGGGGCAGGAGACCCAGTACTTC

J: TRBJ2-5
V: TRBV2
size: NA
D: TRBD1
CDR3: CASSEGDRALWTQYF
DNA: TGTGCCAGCAGTGAAGGGGACAGGGCCCTGTGGACCCAGTACTTC

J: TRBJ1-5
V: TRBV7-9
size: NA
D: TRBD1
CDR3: CASSSTGSGQPQHF
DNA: TGTGCCAGCAGCTCGACAGGGTCGGGACAGCCCCAGCATTTT

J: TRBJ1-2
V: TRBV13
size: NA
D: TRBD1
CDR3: CASSYPGQGDYGYTF
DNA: TGTGCCAGCAGCTATCCGGGACAGGGGGACTATGGCTACACCTTC

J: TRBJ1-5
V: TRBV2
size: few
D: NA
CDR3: CASLGGGNQPQHF
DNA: TGTGCCAGCCTGGGCGGGGGGAACCAGCCCCAGCATTTT

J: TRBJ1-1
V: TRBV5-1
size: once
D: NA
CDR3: CASSLQAHSGTEAFF
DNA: TGCGCCAGCAGCTTGCAGGCACACTCCGGCACTGAAGCTTTCTTT

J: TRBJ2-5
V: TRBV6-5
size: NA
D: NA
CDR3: CASSYSGRGETQYF
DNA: TGTGCCAGCAGTTACTCGGGCCGTGGGGAGACCCAGTACTTC

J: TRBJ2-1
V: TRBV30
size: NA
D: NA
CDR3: CAWSSTQYSYNEQFF
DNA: TGTGCCTGGAGCTCCACACAGTACTCCTACAATGAGCAGTTCTTC

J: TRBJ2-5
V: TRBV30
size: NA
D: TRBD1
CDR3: CAWSTGQGIQETQYF
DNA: TGTGCCTGGAGTACTGGACAGGGCATCCAAGAGACCCAGTACTTC

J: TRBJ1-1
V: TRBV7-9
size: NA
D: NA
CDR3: CASSLSGGVNTEAFF
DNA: TGTGCCAGCAGCTTATCGGGGGGAGTGAACACTGAAGCTTTCTTT

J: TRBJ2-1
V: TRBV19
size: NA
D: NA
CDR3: CASSIDSTTEQFF
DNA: TGTGCCAGTAGTATAGACTCGACTACTGAGCAGTTCTTC

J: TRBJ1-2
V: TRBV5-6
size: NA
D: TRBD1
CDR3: CASSLADRGNYGYTF
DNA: TGTGCCAGCAGCTTGGCCGACAGGGGAAACTATGGCTACACCTTC